This record concerns one T cell receptor beta chain sequence. What it binds is not known. This sample is drawn from a study of cytotoxic CD8 clonotypes in ibrutinib-treated CLL. About the research overall: Among the patients, roughly ten presented as relapsed/refractory and about 15 as treatment-naive; about 17 showed unmutated IGHV. General study points: There were differences in sampling times between sustained-remission and progressing patients.

TCRdb keeps only in-frame clones here, not all; method: immunoSEQ multiplex PCR. The profile covers some 20,000 clones, with around 80% appearing a single time and approximately 7.3% taken by the ten largest. Trimming cost V 3 bases and J 0 bases, with 12 bases left between them. In germline, CDR1 is SGHTA, CDR2 FQGTGA. This CDR3 is 16 amino acids long. The TCR comes from a human donor with chronic lymphocytic leukemia. The sequenced sample was PBMCs, obtained before ibrutinib treatment. The V call is TRBV7-3, the J call TRBJ2-1; tentatively, D is TRBD2 (5 bases). The CDR3 loop is CASSLQRPSSYNEQFF. CDR3 bases: TGTGCCAGCAGCTTGCAGCGGCCGAGCTCCTACAATGAGCAGTTCTTC.